A selection of T cell receptor beta chains follows, all from one sample in a study of Graves' ophthalmopathy and Graves' hyperthyroidism. TCRdb recomputed calls from the multiplex PCR reads with MiXCR, one row per CDR3 protein. The data show over a million distinct CDR3 sequences, about 40% seen once. The specimen was peripheral blood or thyroid tissue (not recorded which). All receptors come from an adult man with Graves' hyperthyroidism. Each CDR3 is given with its conserved first and last residue. A D gene is named only where the DNA matches it firmly. Clone size is given for some rows only: seen once, a few or many times, or a class if the clone is expanded.

abundance	d_gene	j_gene	v_gene	CDR3nt	CDR3aa
few	-	TRBJ2-2	TRBV20-1	TGCAGTGGAACCTACCAGGGGGGGGCCCGGCGTGTCACCGGGGAGCTGTTTTTT	CSGTYQGGARRVTGELFF
-	-	TRBJ2-7	TRBV25-1	TGTGCCAGCAGTTTATGGGTAGAGGCGGTCTACGAGCAGTACTTC	CASSLWVEAVYEQYF
-	TRBD1	TRBJ1-1	TRBV6-5	TGTGCCAGCAGCTACTCAGGGGGTACCACTGAAGCTTTCTTT	CASSYSGGTTEAFF
-	-	TRBJ1-5	TRBV20-1	TGCAGTGCTAGTACGCCCAATGGGGGGCCCCAGCATTTT	CSASTPNGGPQHF
-	-	TRBJ2-7	TRBV2	TGTGCCAGTACATCCCAGGGGGAGGACGAGCAGTACTTC	CASTSQGEDEQYF
-	TRBD1	TRBJ1-2	TRBV7-2	TGTGCCAGCAGCACGGGACAGGGGGCTGGCTACACCTTC	CASSTGQGAGYTF
many	TRBD2	TRBJ2-5	TRBV7-2	TGTGCCAGCAGCTTAGTAGTCCGGGACTACAAAGAGACCCAGTACTTC	CASSLVVRDYKETQYF
-	TRBD1	TRBJ2-7	TRBV7-6	TGTGCCAGCAGCTCTCCCGGGACAGGGGGCTCCGGGGAGCAGTACTTC	CASSSPGTGGSGEQYF
-	-	TRBJ2-2	TRBV7-6	TGTGCCAGCAGCTGGGACGCGGTCACCGGGGAGCTGTTTTTT	CASSWDAVTGELFF
-	-	TRBJ1-3	TRBV25-1	TGTGCCAGCAGTGAATCTTATAAAAACACCATATATTTT	CASSESYKNTIYF
-	TRBD2	TRBJ2-5	TRBV2	TGTGCCAGCAGTGCGGGGGGGAGGGGAGAGACCCAGTACTTC	CASSAGGRGETQYF
many	TRBD2	TRBJ2-5	TRBV29-1	TGCAGCGTTGAAGGTAGCGGGAGGGCAGAGACCCAGTACTTC	CSVEGSGRAETQYF
-	TRBD1	TRBJ2-6	TRBV27	TGTGCCATCAGTCCAGACAGGGCTGGGGCCAACGTCCTGACTTTC	CAISPDRAGANVLTF
-	TRBD1	TRBJ2-7	TRBV9	TGTGCCAGCAGCACGAGACAGGGGAGTGCAGCCTACGAGCAGTACTTC	CASSTRQGSAAYEQYF
-	-	TRBJ1-6	TRBV11-2	TGTACCAGCAGCTTAGTATGGGGGGGAGGCGATAATTCACCCCTCCACTTT	CTSSLVWGGGDNSPLHF
-	-	TRBJ2-7	TRBV14	TGTGCCAGCAGCCAAGATTTGTCCTCCTACGAGCAGTACTTC	CASSQDLSSYEQYF
few	-	TRBJ1-2	TRBV4-3	TGCGCCAGCAGCCAAGATACGGGACCTAGCTATGGCTACACCTTC	CASSQDTGPSYGYTF
many	-	TRBJ2-6	TRBV29-1	TGCAGCGTTACGAATCCCAGGTCCGGGGCCAACGTCCTGACTTTC	CSVTNPRSGANVLTF
few	TRBD1	TRBJ2-5	TRBV2	TGTGCCAGCAACAGGGGTGTGACCCAGTACTTC	CASNRGVTQYF
many	-	TRBJ1-1	TRBV7-2	TGTGCCAGCAGCCTCATTTGGGGCCCTGAAGCTTTCTTT	CASSLIWGPEAFF
-	TRBD1	TRBJ1-1	TRBV7-9	TGTGCCAGCAGTTTCAGGGGGACCACTGAAGCTTTCTTT	CASSFRGTTEAFF
few	TRBD2	TRBJ2-7	TRBV14	TGTGCCAGCAGCCCTAGGTTGCGGGACGGAGTAGGAGAATTGGCTAGCGGGATCTCCTACGAGCAGTACTTC	CASSPRLRDGVGELASGISYEQYF